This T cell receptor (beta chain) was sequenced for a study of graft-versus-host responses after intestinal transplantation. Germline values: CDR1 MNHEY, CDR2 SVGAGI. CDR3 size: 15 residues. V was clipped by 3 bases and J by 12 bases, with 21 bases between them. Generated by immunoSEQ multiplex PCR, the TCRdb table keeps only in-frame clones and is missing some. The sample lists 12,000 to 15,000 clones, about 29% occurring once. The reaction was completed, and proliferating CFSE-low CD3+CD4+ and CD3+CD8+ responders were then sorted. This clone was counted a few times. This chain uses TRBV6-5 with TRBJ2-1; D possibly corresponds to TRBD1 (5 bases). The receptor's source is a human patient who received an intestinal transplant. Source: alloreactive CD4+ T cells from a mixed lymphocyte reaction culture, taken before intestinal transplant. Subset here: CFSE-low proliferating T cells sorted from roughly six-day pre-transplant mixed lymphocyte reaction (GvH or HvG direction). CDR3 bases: TGTGCCAGCAGTTATTCCAGGGTTTTGGGCGCAAGGCAGTTCTTC. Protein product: CASSYSRVLGARQFF.